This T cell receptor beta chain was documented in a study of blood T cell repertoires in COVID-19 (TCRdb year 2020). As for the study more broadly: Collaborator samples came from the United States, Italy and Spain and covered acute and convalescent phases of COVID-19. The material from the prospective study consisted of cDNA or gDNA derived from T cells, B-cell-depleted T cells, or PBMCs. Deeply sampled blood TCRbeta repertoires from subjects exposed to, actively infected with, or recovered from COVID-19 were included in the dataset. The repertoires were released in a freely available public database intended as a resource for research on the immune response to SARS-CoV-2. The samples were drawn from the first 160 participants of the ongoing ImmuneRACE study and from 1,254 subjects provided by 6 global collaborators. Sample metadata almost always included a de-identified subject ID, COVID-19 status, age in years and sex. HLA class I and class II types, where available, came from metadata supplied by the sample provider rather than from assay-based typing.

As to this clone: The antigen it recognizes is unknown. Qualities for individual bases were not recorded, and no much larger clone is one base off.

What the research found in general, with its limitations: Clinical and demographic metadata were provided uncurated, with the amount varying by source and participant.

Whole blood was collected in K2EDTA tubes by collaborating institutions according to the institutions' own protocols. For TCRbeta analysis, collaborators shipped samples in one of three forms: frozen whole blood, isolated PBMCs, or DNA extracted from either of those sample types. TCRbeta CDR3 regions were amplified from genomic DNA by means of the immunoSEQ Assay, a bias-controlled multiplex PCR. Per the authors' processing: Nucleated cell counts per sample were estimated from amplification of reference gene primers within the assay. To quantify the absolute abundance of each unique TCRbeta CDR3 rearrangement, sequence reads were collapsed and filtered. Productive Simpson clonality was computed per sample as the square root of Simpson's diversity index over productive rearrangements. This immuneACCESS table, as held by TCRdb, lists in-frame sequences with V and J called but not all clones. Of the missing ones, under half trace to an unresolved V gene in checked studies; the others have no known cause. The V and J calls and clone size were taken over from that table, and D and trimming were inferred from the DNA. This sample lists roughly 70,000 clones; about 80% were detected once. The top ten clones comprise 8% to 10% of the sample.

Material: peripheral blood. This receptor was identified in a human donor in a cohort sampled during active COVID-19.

The sequenced DNA: TGTGCCAGCTCACACGGGACAGGGGGCGTGGAGACCCAGTACTTC. This codes for CASSHGTGGVETQYF. The rearrangement combines TRBV18 with TRBJ2-5, and 12 bases in between align with TRBD1. The germline V gene sets CDR1 to KGHSH and CDR2 to LQKENI. The CDR3 covers 15 residues, taking in both the cysteine and the phenylalanine. Solely the CDR3 DNA is kept, with 45 bases framed from the first base. After removal of 4 bases from V and 5 bases from J, the junction retains 5 bases not matched to a gene.